Below, 2 T cell receptor beta chains from the same sample are listed, as sequenced in a study of CD8 T cells in Susac syndrome. A quantity of about 0.5 to 1 ug RNA underwent reverse transcription using random hexamers. In TCRdb, the immunoSEQ multiplex PCR reads were re-called with MiXCR into one record per CDR3 protein. The data show about 160,000 distinct CDR3 sequences, roughly 94% seen once. Sequenced input: CD4+ T cells from PBMCs. These receptors all come from a human donor with multiple sclerosis.

The chain uses TRBV7-2 and TRBJ2-5, with 7 bases identical to TRBD1. Trimming cost V 5 bases and J 5 bases; bases outside gene matches: 8. The CDR3 spans 14 residues. The germline V gene encodes CDR1 SGHTA and CDR2 FQGNSA. For the CDR3, the DNA is TGTGCCAGCAGCCCTCAGGGGGTACGGGAGACCCAGTACTTC. The encoded protein is CASSPQGVRETQYF.

The chain joins TRBV3-1 to TRBJ2-2, with unresolved D. CDR1 LGHDT and CDR2 YNNKEL come from the germline V gene (reference sequence). The CDR3 consists of 13 residues. The germline V and J ends were trimmed by 6 bases and 6 bases, with 11 bases remaining between them. The CDR3 DNA is TGTGCCAGCAGTAAAGGCGTGGCCGGGGAGCTGTTTTTT. Translation gives CASSKGVAGELFF. Complete variable domain (other parts from reference TRBV3-1 and TRBJ2-2): DTAVSQTPKYLVTQMGNDKSIKCEQNLGHDTMYWYKQDSKKFLKIMFSYNNKELIINETVPNRFSPKSPDKAHLNLHINSLELGDSAVYFCASSKGVAGELFFGEGSRLTVL.